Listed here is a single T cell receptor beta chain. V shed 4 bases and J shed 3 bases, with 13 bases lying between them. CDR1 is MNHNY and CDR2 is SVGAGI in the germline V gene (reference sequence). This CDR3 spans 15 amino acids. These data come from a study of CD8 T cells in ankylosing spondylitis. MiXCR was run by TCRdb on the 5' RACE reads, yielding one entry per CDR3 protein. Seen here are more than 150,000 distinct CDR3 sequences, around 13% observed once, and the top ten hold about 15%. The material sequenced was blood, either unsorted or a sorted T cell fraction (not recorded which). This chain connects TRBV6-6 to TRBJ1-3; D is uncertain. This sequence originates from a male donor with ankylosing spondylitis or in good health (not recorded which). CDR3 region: CASSFCIVCGNTIYF. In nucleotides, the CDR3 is TGTGCCAGCAGTTTTTGTATCGTCTGTGGAAACACCATATATTTT.